This passage covers 3 T cell receptor beta chains from one sample sequenced in a study of CD8 T cells in Susac syndrome. The authors reverse transcribed roughly 0.5 to 1 ug RNA with random hexamers. In TCRdb, the immunoSEQ multiplex PCR reads were re-called with MiXCR into one record per CDR3 protein. The sample records some 96,000 distinct CDR3 sequences, roughly 96% being singletons. The sample was CD8+ T cells from PBMCs. The receptor source for this set is a human donor with Susac syndrome.

The J gene is TRBJ2-3, the V gene TRBV15, with unresolved D. Germline V lookup: CDR1 LNHNV, CDR2 YYDKDF (reference sequence). The V end lost 4 bases, the J end lost 3 bases, and 2 bases lay between the germline ends. This CDR3 comprises 11 residues. The CDR3 protein is CATSMTDTQYF. The CDR3 DNA reads TGTGCCACCAGCATGACAGATACGCAGTATTTT.

V and J are TRBV13 and TRBJ2-3, with D hard to call. Between the trimmed V and J ends, which lost 4 bases and 6 bases, there was a span of 11 bases. The V gene's germline CDR1 is PRHDT and CDR2 FYEKMQ (reference sequence). This CDR3 has 13 residues. The CDR3 is CASSSIYTDTQYF. The CDR3 DNA follows: TGTGCCAGCAGCTCGATCTACACGGATACGCAGTATTTT.

V usage is TRBV9 and J usage is TRBJ2-3; D is possibly TRBD1 (6 bases). CDR3 length equals 15 residues. The germline gives CDR1 SGDLS, CDR2 YYNGEE. V dropped 4 bases and J dropped 4 bases, with 16 bases sitting between them. CDR3 nucleotide sequence: TGTGCCAGCAGCCCAGGGGCTAGAGGGGCAGATACGCAGTATTTT. Translated: CASSPGARGADTQYF.